The 22 T cell receptor beta chains given below trace back to one sample, sequenced in a study of cytomegalovirus exposure and HLA in healthy donors. 13 Jbeta primers and 60 Vbeta primers were used for the PCR. TCRdb's copy holds only in-frame clones and misses some; the assay was immunoSEQ multiplex PCR. The top ten hold roughly 6.3% of the sample, which has around 170,000 clones, 80% seen once. The sample taken for sequencing was PBMCs. These receptors were taken from a man aged 40-50 years in good health and CMV-seropositive.

The genes are TRBV28 and TRBJ1-1; D is unresolved. Germline V gene sequence: CDR1 MDHEN, CDR2 SYDVKM. V was cut by 8 bases and J by 1 base, with 5 bases left in between. The CDR3 spans 11 residues. The CDR3 region has the DNA TGTGCCAGCCTAGCGAACACTGAAGCTTTCTTT. Amino acid sequence: CASLANTEAFF.

This chain connects TRBV13 to TRBJ1-1; TRBD1 agrees at 8 bases. The CDR3 runs to 13 residues. The trim removed 4 bases at V and 12 bases at J, leaving 10 bases unmatched. Per the germline V gene, CDR1 is PRHDT and CDR2 is FYEKMQ (reference sequence). The CDR3 sequence: CASSSRTGQDPFF. CDR3 sequence (DNA): TGTGCCAGCAGCTCTCGGACAGGGCAGGACCCTTTCTTT. Based on the CDR3 plus reference TRBV13 and TRBJ1-1, the full variable domain is AAGVIQSPRHLIKEKRETATLKCYPIPRHDTVYWYQQGPGQDPQFLISFYEKMQSDKGSIPDRFSAQQFSDYHSELNMSSLELGDSALYFCASSSRTGQDPFFGQGTRLTVV.

V and J are TRBV7-2 and TRBJ2-1; D gene ambiguous. The CDR3 is 14 amino acids. The V and J ends lost 0 bases and 10 bases respectively, with 13 bases between them. Germline CDR1 is SGHTA and CDR2 is FQGNSA. DNA for the CDR3: TGTGCCAGCAGCTTAGCGGGCCTTTTTTACGAGCAGTTCTTC. Protein sequence: CASSLAGLFYEQFF. Supplemented by reference TRBV7-2 and TRBJ2-1, the full variable domain reads GAGVSQSPSNKVTEKGKDVELRCDPISGHTALYWYRQSLGQGLEFLIYFQGNSAPDKSGLPSDRFSAERTGGSVSTLTIQRTQQEDSAVYLCASSLAGLFYEQFFGPGTRLTVL.

Only a few counts were recorded for this clone. The chain carries TRBV7-9 and TRBJ1-1; 10 positions agree with TRBD1. Germline assignment: CDR1 SEHNR and CDR2 FQNEAQ (reference sequence). V gave up 5 bases and J gave up 0 bases; unmatched junction bases: 15. There are 19 residues in the CDR3. CDR3 protein: CASSTPSTGTGEMNTEAFF. The DNA of the CDR3 is TGTGCCAGCAGCACCCCCTCCACCGGGACAGGGGAGATGAACACTGAAGCTTTCTTT. The whole variable domain, filled in from reference TRBV7-9 and TRBJ1-1, reads DTGVSQNPRHKITKRGQNVTFRCDPISEHNRLYWYRQTLGQGPEFLTYFQNEAQLEKSRLLSDRFSAERPKGSFSTLEIQRTEQGDSAMYLCASSTPSTGTGEMNTEAFFGQGTRLTVV.

V usage is TRBV7-2 and J usage is TRBJ2-5; no firm D call. The CDR3 length is 12 residues. Trimming stripped 9 bases from V and 4 bases from J, with 12 bases between. Germline V gives CDR1 SGHTA, CDR2 FQGNSA. For the CDR3, the DNA is TGTGCCAGTAAACGGGTGGTAGAGACCCAGTACTTC. This codes for CASKRVVETQYF.

The chain uses TRBV7-2 and TRBJ1-4, with 7 bases identical to TRBD1. This CDR3 region has 16 residues. After removal of 0 bases from V and 0 bases from J, the junction contained 1 base not matched to a gene. Germline CDR1 is SGHTA and CDR2 is FQGNSA. Here the CDR3 reads CASSLAGGATNEKLFF. The CDR3 bases are TGTGCCAGCAGCTTAGCAGGGGGCGCAACTAATGAAAAACTGTTTTTT.

This clone has a single count. The chain joins TRBV5-6 to TRBJ1-4, with a weak D call TRBD1 (5 bases). V gave up 1 base and J gave up 8 bases, with 12 bases separating them. CDR1 and CDR2 (germline): SGHDT, YYEEEE. The CDR3 is 14 amino acids. The CDR3 loop is CASSLRTKTEKLFF. In DNA form, the CDR3 reads TGTGCCAGCAGCTTGAGGACAAAGACAGAAAAACTGTTTTTT.

The chain combines TRBV9 with TRBJ2-5; the match to TRBD2 covers 9 bases. Trimming removed 0 bases from V and 3 bases from J; junction bases left unmatched: 6. The CDR3 covers 16 residues. The germline gives CDR1 SGDLS, CDR2 YYNGEE. CDR3 DNA: TGTGCCAGCAGCGTAGGGAGCGGGGGGCTAAAAGAGACCCAGTACTTC. Amino acid sequence: CASSVGSGGLKETQYF. Complete variable domain (other parts from reference TRBV9 and TRBJ2-5): DSGVTQTPKHLITATGQRVTLRCSPRSGDLSVYWYQQSLDQGLQFLIQYYNGEERAKGNILERFSAQQFPDLHSELNLSSLELGDSALYFCASSVGSGGLKETQYFGPGTRLLVL.

The rearrangement links TRBV7-2 to TRBJ1-1, with a weak D call TRBD1 (5 bases). Germline V gene lookup returns CDR1 SGHTA and CDR2 FQGNSA. This CDR3 region has 15 residues. V was clipped by 4 bases and J by 4 bases, with 16 bases between them. In DNA form, the CDR3 reads TGTGCCAGCAGCTCAGCCGCGGGGGGGTTCACTGAAGCTTTCTTT. Translating gives CASSSAAGGFTEAFF.

The genes are TRBV7-3 and TRBJ1-1, with a weak D call TRBD1 (5 bases). The CDR3 has 15 amino acids. Between the trimmed V and J ends, which lost 6 bases and 0 bases, there was a span of 14 bases. Germline lookup yields CDR1 SGHTA and CDR2 FQGTGA. CDR3 bases: TGTGCCAGCAGATTGACGGGGGGAATGAACACTGAAGCTTTCTTT. It translates to CASRLTGGMNTEAFF.

The CDR3 spells CASSLDRTSGRETQYF. CDR3 bases: TGTGCCAGCAGCTTAGATCGCACTAGCGGGAGGGAGACCCAGTACTTC. This chain uses TRBV11-2 with TRBJ2-5; 12 bases are shared with TRBD2. The CDR3 is 16 amino acids. Losses at the gene ends were 0 bases for V and 5 bases for J; bases not matched to a gene: 4. CDR1 is SGHAT and CDR2 is FQNNGV in the germline V gene.

The chain links TRBV19 to TRBJ1-2, with D perhaps TRBD1 (6 bases). V was shortened by 3 bases and J by 7 bases, with 12 bases between the two germline ends. The CDR3 contains 13 residues. CDR1 and CDR2 (germline): LNHDA, SQIVND (reference sequence). The CDR3 DNA reads as TGTGCCAGTAGTATTCCAGGGGCGCTTGGCTACACCTTC. Its protein is CASSIPGALGYTF.

The chain is built from TRBV6-1 and TRBJ2-7; 8 nucleotides match TRBD1. Germline lookup yields CDR1 MNHNS and CDR2 SASEGT. Losses at the gene ends were 2 bases for V and 3 bases for J; bases not matched to a gene: 3. This CDR3 is 14 amino acids long. This chain's CDR3 is CASSETGGDYEQYF. The CDR3 DNA reads as TGTGCCAGCAGTGAAACAGGGGGAGACTACGAGCAGTACTTC.

The genes are TRBV27 and TRBJ2-3; 8 bases match TRBD2. J gave up 4 bases and V 3 bases, and 6 bases lay outside the gene matches. The CDR3 covers 15 residues. The germline CDR1 and CDR2 sequences are MNHEY and SMNVEV (reference sequence). Written as DNA, the CDR3 is TGTGCCAGCAGTTTGTGGACTAGCAGATCAGATACGCAGTATTTT. Amino acid sequence: CASSLWTSRSDTQYF.

This sequence joins TRBV18 and TRBJ2-5, with D perhaps matching TRBD2 (5 bases). Germline V lookup: CDR1 KGHSH, CDR2 LQKENI. V was cut by 3 bases and J by 4 bases, with 9 bases left in between. This CDR3 is 13 amino acids long. As DNA, the CDR3 is TGTGCCAGCTCACCCGGACTGCTAGAGACCCAGTACTTC. This translates into CASSPGLLETQYF.

The rearrangement links TRBV10-3 to TRBJ2-2; 9 bases map to TRBD1. The germline CDR1 and CDR2 sequences are ENHRY and SYGVKD. The CDR3 is 14 amino acids. V shed 6 bases, J shed 5 bases, and the junction held 4 bases outside the gene matches. CDR3 coding DNA: TGTGCCATCAGGGGGGACAGGGATACCGGGGAGCTGTTTTTT. Residues: CAIRGDRDTGELFF.

The genes are TRBV9 and TRBJ2-1, with 10 positions matching TRBD2. Germline lookup yields CDR1 SGDLS and CDR2 YYNGEE. The CDR3 length is 16 residues. Trimming took 3 bases from V and 5 from J; bases not matched to a gene: 8. This CDR3 is CASSDGGLAGDNEQFF. The CDR3 DNA follows: TGTGCCAGCAGCGACGGCGGGCTAGCGGGAGACAATGAGCAGTTCTTC.

The sample holds one count of this clone. The V and J genes are TRBV28 and TRBJ1-1, with D perhaps matching TRBD1 (5 bases). Germline CDR1 reads MDHEN; CDR2 reads SYDVKM. Trimming removed 7 bases at V and 6 bases at J, with 18 bases between. The CDR3 is 14 residues long. CDR3 residues: CASTAGGSRPEAFF. Written as DNA, the CDR3 is TGTGCCAGCACCGCGGGGGGATCCCGCCCTGAAGCTTTCTTT.

This chain uses TRBV6-5 with TRBJ1-1, with 7 bases fitting TRBD1. CDR3 length: 15 amino acids. After removal of 7 bases from V and 0 bases from J, the junction contained 8 bases not matched to a gene. Germline loops: CDR1 MNHEY, CDR2 SVGAGI. CDR3 residues: CASTRGTAMNTEAFF. The CDR3 region has the DNA TGTGCCAGCACCCGAGGGACAGCGATGAACACTGAAGCTTTCTTT.

This clone was seen a handful of times. The rearrangement links TRBV18 to TRBJ2-7; D may be TRBD2 (5 bases). V lost 3 bases and J 4 bases, leaving 13 bases between the germline ends. The CDR3 is made up of 14 amino acids. The germline CDR1 and CDR2 sequences are KGHSH and LQKENI. This chain's CDR3 is CASSPPTRAYEQYF. CDR3 DNA: TGTGCCAGCTCACCGCCTACTAGGGCGTACGAGCAGTACTTC.

V usage is TRBV18 and J usage is TRBJ2-1, with 7 bases lining up with TRBD1. The CDR3 runs 17 residues. Trimming at V came to 3 bases and at J to 0 bases, leaving 8 bases not matched to a gene. Germline V gene sequence: CDR1 KGHSH, CDR2 LQKENI. The CDR3, as DNA: TGTGCCAGCTCACCTCAGGGGGTTCGAAGCTCCTACAATGAGCAGTTCTTC. Amino acids: CASSPQGVRSSYNEQFF.

The chain couples TRBV7-9 to TRBJ2-7; 7 bases match TRBD1. Germline CDR1 reads SEHNR; CDR2 reads FQNEAQ (reference sequence). J gave up 1 base and V 2 bases, and 2 bases lay outside the gene matches. The CDR3 contains 14 residues. This CDR3 is CASSLRQGSYEQYF. The CDR3 DNA reads TGTGCCAGCAGCTTAAGACAGGGTTCCTACGAGCAGTACTTC.